These T cell receptor beta chains were read from a single sample in a study of T-cell memory formation after mild COVID-19. TCRdb re-derived calls from the 5' RACE reads in MiXCR, one entry per CDR3 protein. The sample carries fewer than 650,000 distinct CDR3 sequences, about a fifth recorded once. Material for sequencing was PBMCs or a T cell subset sorted from them (not recorded which). These TCRs come from an adult woman who had mild COVID-19 (a few samples of this study predate the infection). Cell type and time point are not known. CDR3s include the opening cysteine and the closing phenylalanine or tryptophan.

TRBJ1-2 | TRBV27 | CASSFGGRTGVRF
TRBJ2-1 | TRBV12-3/TRBV12-4 | CASSSATSGGYNEQFF
TRBJ1-4 | TRBV29-1 | CSVTGSGEKLFF
TRBJ2-5 | TRBV15 | CATSTQFSGVETQYF
TRBJ2-7 | TRBV27 | CASGDRPSYEQYF
TRBJ1-1 | TRBV9 | CASSDRDSREYAEAFF
TRBJ2-5 | TRBV6-2/TRBV6-3 | CASSQTTFETQYF
TRBJ2-1 | TRBV24-1 | CATSDPIFTSGRNEQFF
TRBJ1-1 | TRBV15 | CATSQDRIMNTEAFF
TRBJ1-1 | TRBV3-1 | CASSQDPGRRNTEAFF
TRBJ2-1 | TRBV6-5 | CASKRGPKYNEQFF
TRBJ1-1 | TRBV6-6 | CASTGTEAFF
TRBJ1-1 | TRBV29-1 | CSVLTGEAMNTEAFF
TRBJ1-6 | TRBV5-5 | CASSWTGTGSQSPLHF
TRBJ1-2 | TRBV4-1 | CASSQDVSYGYTF
TRBJ2-2 | TRBV19 | CATDRGLLANTGELFF
TRBJ2-1 | TRBV5-1 | CASSLGLADYNEQFF
TRBJ1-1 | TRBV7-9 | CASSPVGVQEAFF
TRBJ2-1 | TRBV29-1 | CSADGTSGTNFYNEQFF
TRBJ2-2 | TRBV24-1 | CAPRKGAETGELFF
TRBJ2-5 | TRBV15 | CATSRQGTEETQYF
TRBJ1-6 | TRBV5-1 | CASSLGQGALESPLHF
TRBJ2-1 | TRBV7-2 | CASRHAPPGTSGSNEQFF
TRBJ1-4 | TRBV4-1 | CASSKLQGTNEKLFF
TRBJ2-3 | TRBV5-1 | CASSQQDRGPADTQYF
TRBJ2-7 | TRBV29-1 | CSVEATGYEQYF
TRBJ2-5 | TRBV9 | CASSARGLQETQYF
TRBJ2-1 | TRBV20-1 | CSALKVLSERDNEQFF
TRBJ2-6 | TRBV6-2/TRBV6-3 | CASSHGNPGANVLTF
TRBJ2-3 | TRBV7-9 | CASSQTLGTQYF
TRBJ2-1 | TRBV2 | CASSEALGSSYNEQFF
TRBJ1-2 | TRBV25-1 | CASSVAASDYGYTF
TRBJ2-7 | TRBV20-1 | CSVPDIREQYF
TRBJ1-1 | TRBV19 | CASSIPPWGARDTEAFF
TRBJ2-1 | TRBV7-3 | CASSLTGTSGRSYEQFF
TRBJ1-1 | TRBV7-9 | CASSLESRQVAFF
TRBJ1-2 | TRBV6-1 | CASSERYGYTF
TRBJ1-2 | TRBV7-9 | CASSLGTGHHGYTF
TRBJ1-1 | TRBV7-8 | CASTPGRYYTEAFF
TRBJ2-3 | TRBV20-1 | CSAPRGVDTDTQYF
TRBJ2-1 | TRBV7-9 | CASSSAGINEQFF
TRBJ2-7 | TRBV19 | CASRAVDRAYEQYF